These T cell receptor beta chains were read from a single sample in a study of blood T cell repertoires in COVID-19. The data were produced by immunoSEQ multiplex PCR, yet TCRdb's version contains in-frame clones alone and is incomplete. The sample lists approximately 280,000 clones, roughly 91% occurring once. Sequenced input: peripheral blood. The origin of the receptors is a man aged 40-49 years with acute or convalescent COVID-19. Both conserved end residues are part of each CDR3. Fields, in order: J gene, clone size, D gene, V gene, CDR3 DNA, CDR3 protein. D genes are given only for firm matches. Clone size is given for some rows only: seen once, a few or many times, or a class if the clone is expanded.

j_gene: TRBJ2-1
abundance: .
d_gene: .
v_gene: TRBV5-1
CDR3nt: TGCGCCAGCAGCTTGTACGTAGGGGCGGGGAACAATGAGCAGTTCTTC
CDR3aa: CASSLYVGAGNNEQFF

j_gene: TRBJ2-3
abundance: .
d_gene: TRBD1
v_gene: TRBV4-1
CDR3nt: TGCGCCAGCAGCCAAGATGCGACAGGGGGCCTCCCAGATACGCAGTATTTT
CDR3aa: CASSQDATGGLPDTQYF

j_gene: TRBJ1-3
abundance: .
d_gene: TRBD1
v_gene: TRBV18
CDR3nt: TGTGCCAGCTCACCAGGAAGGACAGGCCGGCCTGGAAACACCATATATTTT
CDR3aa: CASSPGRTGRPGNTIYF

j_gene: TRBJ1-2
abundance: .
d_gene: .
v_gene: TRBV6-1
CDR3nt: TGTGCCAGCAGTGATATGGGCAGAGGACTTGGTGGCTACACCTTC
CDR3aa: CASSDMGRGLGGYTF

j_gene: TRBJ2-7
abundance: .
d_gene: TRBD1
v_gene: TRBV15
CDR3nt: TGTGCCACCAGCAGAGGGACAGGGGGTTGGGACGAGCAGTACTTC
CDR3aa: CATSRGTGGWDEQYF

j_gene: TRBJ2-7
abundance: .
d_gene: TRBD1
v_gene: TRBV27
CDR3nt: TGTGCCAGCAGTTCCTTCGATTGGGGGACAGGCCGAAGGAACGAGCAGTACTTC
CDR3aa: CASSSFDWGTGRRNEQYF

j_gene: TRBJ2-3
abundance: .
d_gene: TRBD2
v_gene: TRBV10-2
CDR3nt: TGCGCCAGCAGTGAGCGACTAGCGGGGGGTTTAGATACGCAGTATTTT
CDR3aa: CASSERLAGGLDTQYF

j_gene: TRBJ2-2
abundance: .
d_gene: .
v_gene: TRBV7-3
CDR3nt: TGTGCCAGCAGCTTAACACCTGGGACATCCGGGGAGCTGTTTTTT
CDR3aa: CASSLTPGTSGELFF

j_gene: TRBJ2-1
abundance: .
d_gene: TRBD1
v_gene: TRBV29-1
CDR3nt: TGCAGCGTTGAGGACAGGCGCTATCGGAATGAGCAGTTCTTC
CDR3aa: CSVEDRRYRNEQFF

j_gene: TRBJ2-1
abundance: .
d_gene: .
v_gene: TRBV10-2
CDR3nt: TGCGCCAGCAGTAGGGACTTTGACAATGAGCAGTTCTTC
CDR3aa: CASSRDFDNEQFF

j_gene: TRBJ2-7
abundance: .
d_gene: TRBD1
v_gene: TRBV30
CDR3nt: TGTGCCTGCCGCTCCCGGGACAGGGCCTACGAGCAGTACTTC
CDR3aa: CACRSRDRAYEQYF

j_gene: TRBJ1-2
abundance: few
d_gene: TRBD1
v_gene: TRBV5-1
CDR3nt: TGCGCCAGCAGCTTAGGACAGGGGGGTGGCTACACCTTC
CDR3aa: CASSLGQGGGYTF

j_gene: TRBJ2-7
abundance: .
d_gene: .
v_gene: TRBV7-9
CDR3nt: TGTGCCAGCAGCTTAGTAGCCTACGAGCAGTACTTC
CDR3aa: CASSLVAYEQYF

j_gene: TRBJ1-2
abundance: .
d_gene: TRBD1
v_gene: TRBV27
CDR3nt: TGTGCCAGCAGGGGGACAGGGGGCTACTATGGCTACACCTTC
CDR3aa: CASRGTGGYYGYTF

j_gene: TRBJ2-5
abundance: .
d_gene: TRBD1
v_gene: TRBV27
CDR3nt: TGTGCCAGCAGTACCCGACAGGGAGCTCAAGAGACCCAGTACTTC
CDR3aa: CASSTRQGAQETQYF

j_gene: TRBJ1-1
abundance: once
d_gene: TRBD1
v_gene: TRBV7-3
CDR3nt: TGTGCCAGCAGCCTCCAGGGGGCAAATACTGAAGCTTTCTTT
CDR3aa: CASSLQGANTEAFF

j_gene: TRBJ1-2
abundance: .
d_gene: .
v_gene: TRBV9
CDR3nt: TGTGCCAGCAGCGTGACCTCAGGGGACTATGGCTACACCTTC
CDR3aa: CASSVTSGDYGYTF

j_gene: TRBJ2-7
abundance: .
d_gene: TRBD1
v_gene: TRBV19
CDR3nt: TGTGCCAGCACCGACAGGGACTCCTACGAGCAGTACTTC
CDR3aa: CASTDRDSYEQYF

j_gene: TRBJ1-2
abundance: .
d_gene: .
v_gene: TRBV6-6
CDR3nt: TGTGCCAGCAGTTACTCAGTTCCGGGCTATGGCTACACCTTC
CDR3aa: CASSYSVPGYGYTF

j_gene: TRBJ2-7
abundance: .
d_gene: .
v_gene: TRBV2
CDR3nt: TGTGCCAGCAGTGAAGACAGTCTCGCGTCACTCTTC
CDR3aa: CASSEDSLASLF